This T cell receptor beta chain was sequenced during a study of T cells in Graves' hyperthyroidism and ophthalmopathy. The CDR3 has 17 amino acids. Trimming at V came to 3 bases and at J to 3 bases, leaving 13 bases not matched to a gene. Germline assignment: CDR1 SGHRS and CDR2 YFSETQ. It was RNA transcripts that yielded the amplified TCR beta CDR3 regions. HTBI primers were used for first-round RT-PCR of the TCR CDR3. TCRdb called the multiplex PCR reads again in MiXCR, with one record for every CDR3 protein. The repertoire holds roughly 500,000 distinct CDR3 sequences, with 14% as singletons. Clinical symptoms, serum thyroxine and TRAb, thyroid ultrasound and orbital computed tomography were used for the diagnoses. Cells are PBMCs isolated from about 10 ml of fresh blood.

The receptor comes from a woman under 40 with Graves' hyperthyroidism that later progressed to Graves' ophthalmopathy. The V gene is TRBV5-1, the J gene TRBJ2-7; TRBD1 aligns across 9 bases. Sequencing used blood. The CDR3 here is CASSYPTSGTGLYEQYF. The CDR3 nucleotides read TGCGCCAGCAGCTACCCAACCTCCGGGACAGGGCTCTACGAGCAGTACTTC. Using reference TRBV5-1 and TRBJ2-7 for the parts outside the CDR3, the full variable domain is KAGVTQTPRYLIKTRGQQVTLSCSPISGHRSVSWYQQTPGQGLQFLFEYFSETQRNKGNFPGRFSGRQFSNSRSEMNVSTLELGDSALYLCASSYPTSGTGLYEQYFGPGTRLTVT.